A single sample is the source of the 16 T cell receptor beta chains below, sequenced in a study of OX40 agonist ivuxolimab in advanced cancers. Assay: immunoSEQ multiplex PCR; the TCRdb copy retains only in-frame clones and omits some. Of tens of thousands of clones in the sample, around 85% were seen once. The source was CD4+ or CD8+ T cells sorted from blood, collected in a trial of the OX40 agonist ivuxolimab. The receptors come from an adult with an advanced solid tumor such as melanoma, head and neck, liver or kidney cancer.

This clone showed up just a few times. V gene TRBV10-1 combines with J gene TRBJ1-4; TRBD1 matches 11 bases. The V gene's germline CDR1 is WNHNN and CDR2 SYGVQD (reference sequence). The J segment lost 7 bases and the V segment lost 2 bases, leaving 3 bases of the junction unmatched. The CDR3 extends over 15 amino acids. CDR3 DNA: TGCGCCAGCAGTGAGGAGGGACAGGGGGGTGAAAAACTGTTTTTT. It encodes CASSEEGQGGEKLFF.

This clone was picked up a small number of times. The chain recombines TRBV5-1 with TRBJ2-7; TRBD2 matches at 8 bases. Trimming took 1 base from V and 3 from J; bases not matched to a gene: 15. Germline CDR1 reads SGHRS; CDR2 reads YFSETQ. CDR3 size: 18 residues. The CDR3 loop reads CASSLSRFGAGGDYEQYF. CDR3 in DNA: TGCGCCAGCAGCTTGTCACGTTTTGGGGCGGGGGGCGACTACGAGCAGTACTTC.

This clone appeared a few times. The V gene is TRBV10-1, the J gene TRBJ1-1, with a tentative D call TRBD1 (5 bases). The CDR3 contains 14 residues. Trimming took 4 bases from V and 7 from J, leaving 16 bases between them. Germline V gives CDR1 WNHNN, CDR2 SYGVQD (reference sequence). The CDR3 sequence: CASSGPGPNDEAFF. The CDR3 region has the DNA TGCGCCAGCAGTGGTCCGGGGCCGAATGATGAAGCTTTCTTT.

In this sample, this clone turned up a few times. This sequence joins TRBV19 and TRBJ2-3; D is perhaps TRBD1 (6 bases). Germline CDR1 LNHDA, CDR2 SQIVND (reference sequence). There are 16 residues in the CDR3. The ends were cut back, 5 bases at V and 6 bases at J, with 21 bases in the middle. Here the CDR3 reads CASSLQGQSGRDTQYF. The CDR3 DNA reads TGTGCCAGTAGTTTGCAAGGACAGAGCGGACGGGATACGCAGTATTTT.

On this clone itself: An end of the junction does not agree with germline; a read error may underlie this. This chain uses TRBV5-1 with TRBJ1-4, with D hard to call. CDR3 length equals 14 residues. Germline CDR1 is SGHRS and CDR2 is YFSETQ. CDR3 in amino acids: CASSSDTSKEKLFF. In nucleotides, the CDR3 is TGCGCCAGCAGCTCTGACACATCTAAAGAAAAACTGTTTTTT.

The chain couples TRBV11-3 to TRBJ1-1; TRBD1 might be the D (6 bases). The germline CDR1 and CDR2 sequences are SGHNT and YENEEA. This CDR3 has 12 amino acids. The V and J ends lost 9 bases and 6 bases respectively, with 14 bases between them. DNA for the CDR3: TGTGCCAGTCAGGGACATGAGGCTGAAGCTTTCTTT. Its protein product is CASQGHEAEAFF.

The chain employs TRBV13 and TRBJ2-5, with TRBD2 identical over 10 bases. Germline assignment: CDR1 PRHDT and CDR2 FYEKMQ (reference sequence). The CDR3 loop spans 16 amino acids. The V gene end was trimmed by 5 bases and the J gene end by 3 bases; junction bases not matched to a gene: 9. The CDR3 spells CASSVGASGSEETQYF. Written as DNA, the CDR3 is TGTGCCAGCAGCGTTGGGGCTAGCGGGAGCGAAGAGACCCAGTACTTC.

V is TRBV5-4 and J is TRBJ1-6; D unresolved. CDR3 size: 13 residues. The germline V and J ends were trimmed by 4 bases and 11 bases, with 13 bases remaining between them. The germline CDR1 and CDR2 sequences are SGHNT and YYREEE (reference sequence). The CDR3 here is CASSPAVDAPLHF. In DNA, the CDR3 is TGTGCCAGCAGCCCCGCGGTGGATGCACCCCTCCACTTT.

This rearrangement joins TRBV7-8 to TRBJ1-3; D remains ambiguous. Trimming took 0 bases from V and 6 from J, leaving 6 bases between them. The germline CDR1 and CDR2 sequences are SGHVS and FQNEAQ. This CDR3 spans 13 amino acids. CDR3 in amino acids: CASSLAIANTIYF. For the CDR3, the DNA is TGTGCCAGCAGCTTAGCGATAGCAAACACCATATATTTT.

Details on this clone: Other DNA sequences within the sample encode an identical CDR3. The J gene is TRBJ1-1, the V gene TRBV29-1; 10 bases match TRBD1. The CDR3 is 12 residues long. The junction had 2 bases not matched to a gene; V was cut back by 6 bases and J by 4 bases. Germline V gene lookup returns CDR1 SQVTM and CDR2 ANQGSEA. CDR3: CSVRTGGTEAFF. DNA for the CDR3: TGCAGCGTAAGGACAGGGGGCACTGAAGCTTTCTTT.

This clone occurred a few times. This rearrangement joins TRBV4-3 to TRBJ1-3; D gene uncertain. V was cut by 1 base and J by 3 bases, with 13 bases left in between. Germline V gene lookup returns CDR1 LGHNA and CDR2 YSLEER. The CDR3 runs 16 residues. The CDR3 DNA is TGCGCCAGCAGCCAAGTAACTGCAGGCAATGGAAACACCATATATTTT. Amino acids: CASSQVTAGNGNTIYF.

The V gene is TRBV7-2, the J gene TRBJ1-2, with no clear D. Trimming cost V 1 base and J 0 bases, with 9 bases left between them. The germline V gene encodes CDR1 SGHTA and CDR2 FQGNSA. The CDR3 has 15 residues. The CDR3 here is CASSLVVGPNYGYTF. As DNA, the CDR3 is TGTGCCAGCAGCTTAGTTGTCGGTCCTAACTATGGCTACACCTTC.

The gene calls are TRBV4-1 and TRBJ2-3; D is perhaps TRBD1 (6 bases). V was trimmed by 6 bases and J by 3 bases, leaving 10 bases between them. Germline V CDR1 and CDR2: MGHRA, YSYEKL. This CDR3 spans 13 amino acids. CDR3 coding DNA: TGCGCCAGCAGTCTTGGGACAACAGATACGCAGTATTTT. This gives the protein CASSLGTTDTQYF.

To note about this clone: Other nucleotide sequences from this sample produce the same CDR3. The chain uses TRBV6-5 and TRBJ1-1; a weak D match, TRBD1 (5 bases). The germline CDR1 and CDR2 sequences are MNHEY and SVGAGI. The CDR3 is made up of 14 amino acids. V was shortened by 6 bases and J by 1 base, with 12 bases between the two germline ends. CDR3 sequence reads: CASSLLGGNTEAFF. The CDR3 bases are TGTGCCAGCAGCCTTCTGGGGGGGAACACTGAAGCTTTCTTT.

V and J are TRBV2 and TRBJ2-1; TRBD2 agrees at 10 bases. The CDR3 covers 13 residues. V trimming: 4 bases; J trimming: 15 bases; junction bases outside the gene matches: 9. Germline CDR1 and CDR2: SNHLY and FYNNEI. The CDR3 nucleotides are TGTGCCAGCAGTGCAAGGACTAGCGGACGCGGGTTCTTC. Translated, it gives CASSARTSGRGFF.

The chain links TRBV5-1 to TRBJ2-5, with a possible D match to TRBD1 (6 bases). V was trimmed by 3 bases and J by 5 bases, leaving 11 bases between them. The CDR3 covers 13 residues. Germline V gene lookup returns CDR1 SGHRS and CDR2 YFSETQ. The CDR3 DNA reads TGCGCCAGCAGCTCGGACAGACCGGAGACCCAGTACTTC. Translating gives CASSSDRPETQYF.